This T cell receptor (beta chain) stems from a study of cytomegalovirus exposure and HLA in healthy donors. Study-wide results and caveats: Researchers had no immune exposure information except CMV serostatus available. Sequencing had likely introduced a cluster of highly shared sequence variants as an artifact. A later analysis reportedly found fewer N-insertions in an Asian-associated ancestry cluster than the approximately 660-donor mean. Most TCR beta V segments were productive about 90% or about 30% of the time in an earlier analysis.

With regard to this clone: Its antigen remains unidentified.

The study ran its PCR with 60 Vbeta and 13 Jbeta primers. Profiled with immunoSEQ multiplex PCR; TCRdb holds only in-frame clones, not every one. The sample lists 150,000 to 200,000 clones, roughly 85% occurring once. The CDR3 runs 16 residues. Unmatched junction bases numbered 9, after V lost 6 bases and J lost 6 bases. Germline values: CDR1 MDHEN, CDR2 SYDVKM. The TCR was taken from a woman in her forties or fifties in good health and CMV-seropositive. The rearrangement uses TRBV28 and TRBJ1-4; 11 bases are a match to TRBD1. The sequencing sample was made of PBMCs. The DNA for the CDR3 is TGTGCCAGCAGCCAGGGGACAGGGGGGAGGGATGAAAAACTGTTTTTT. Protein sequence: CASSQGTGGRDEKLFF.